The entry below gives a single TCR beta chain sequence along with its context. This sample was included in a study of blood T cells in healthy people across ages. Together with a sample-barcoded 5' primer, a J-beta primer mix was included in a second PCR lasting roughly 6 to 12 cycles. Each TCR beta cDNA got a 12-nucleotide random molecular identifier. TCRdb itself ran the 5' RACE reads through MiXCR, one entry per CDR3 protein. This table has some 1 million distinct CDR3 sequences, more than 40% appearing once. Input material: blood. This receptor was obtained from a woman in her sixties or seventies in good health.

In nucleotides, the CDR3 is TGTGCCAGCAGCTTAGAGGCCGGAGATACGCAGTATTTT. It is translated as CASSLEAGDTQYF. The rearrangement joins TRBV7-7 to TRBJ2-3; the D is unclear. Trimming cost V 1 base and J 5 bases, with 7 bases left between them. The CDR3 is made up of 13 amino acids. CDR1 and CDR2 (germline): SSHAT, FNYEAQ (reference sequence). The variable domain in full, with the rest retrieved from reference TRBV7-7 and TRBJ2-3, is GAGVSQSPRYKVTKRGQDVTLRCDPISSHATLYWYQQALGQGPEFLTYFNYEAQPDKSGLPSDRFSAERPEGSISTLTIQRTEQRDSAMYRCASSLEAGDTQYFGPGTRLTVL.